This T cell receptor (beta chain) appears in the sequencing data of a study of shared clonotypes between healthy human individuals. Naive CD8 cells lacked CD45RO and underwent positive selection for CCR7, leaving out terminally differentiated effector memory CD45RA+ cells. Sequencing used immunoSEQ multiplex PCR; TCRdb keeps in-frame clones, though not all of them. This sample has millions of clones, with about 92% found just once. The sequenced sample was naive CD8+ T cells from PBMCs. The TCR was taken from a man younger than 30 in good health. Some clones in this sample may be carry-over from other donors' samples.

The CDR3 coding sequence is TGTGCCAGCAGTGTTATCGCGGAGACGGATCGGGAGCAGTTCTTC. Protein product: CASSVIAETDREQFF. The chain employs TRBV6-1 and TRBJ2-1, with D uncertain. V lost 4 bases, J lost 10 bases, and 20 bases lay in between. CDR1 and CDR2 (germline): MNHNS, SASEGT. The CDR3 covers 15 residues.